The rows below give T cell receptor beta chains drawn from one sample of a study of cytomegalovirus exposure and HLA in healthy donors. The table came from immunoSEQ multiplex PCR; TCRdb's copy has only in-frame clones and leaves some out. In total, the table holds roughly 88,000 clones. Sequenced: PBMCs. The receptors derive from a man between 45 and 60 years old in good health and CMV-seropositive. Both conserved end residues are part of each CDR3. Fields, in order: V gene, J gene, D gene, CDR3 protein, CDR3 DNA. The D gene is left open where the match is weak.

V: TRBV13
J: TRBJ2-7
D: TRBD2
CDR3: CASSSSGGSTRNEQYF
DNA: TGTGCCAGCAGCTCCTCGGGCGGGAGCACCAGGAACGAGCAGTACTTC

V: TRBV6-5
J: TRBJ2-2
D: TRBD1
CDR3: CASSRQGVNTGELFF
DNA: TGTGCCAGCAGCCGACAGGGAGTGAACACCGGGGAGCTGTTTTTT

V: TRBV29-1
J: TRBJ1-1
D: -
CDR3: CSASHTEAFF
DNA: TGCAGCGCCTCTCACACTGAAGCTTTCTTT

V: TRBV9
J: TRBJ2-2
D: -
CDR3: CASSVGGTGELFF
DNA: TGTGCCAGCAGCGTAGGAGGGACCGGGGAGCTGTTTTTT

V: TRBV30
J: TRBJ2-2
D: -
CDR3: CAWKTTMNTGELFF
DNA: TGTGCCTGGAAAACGACAATGAACACCGGGGAGCTGTTTTTT

V: TRBV11-3
J: TRBJ2-7
D: -
CDR3: CASSPRGPTYEQYF
DNA: TGTGCCAGCAGCCCCCGAGGGCCGACCTACGAGCAGTACTTC

V: TRBV6-5
J: TRBJ1-1
D: -
CDR3: CASSYQGEAFF
DNA: TGTGCCAGCAGTTACCAGGGGGAAGCTTTCTTT

V: TRBV5-1
J: TRBJ1-2
D: -
CDR3: CASSTISPEYGYTF
DNA: TGCGCCAGCAGCACCATATCACCGGAGTATGGCTACACCTTC

V: TRBV30
J: TRBJ2-2
D: -
CDR3: CAWRLLGGELFF
DNA: TGTGCCTGGAGACTACTAGGCGGAGAGCTGTTTTTT

V: TRBV7-9
J: TRBJ2-3
D: -
CDR3: CASSYGGWAKADTQYF
DNA: TGTGCCAGCAGCTACGGTGGTTGGGCAAAAGCAGATACGCAGTATTTT

V: TRBV14
J: TRBJ1-2
D: -
CDR3: CASSQDWVAGEYTF
DNA: TGTGCCAGCAGCCAAGACTGGGTGGCAGGGGAGTACACCTTC

V: TRBV30
J: TRBJ1-3
D: -
CDR3: CAWRLIRSGNTIYF
DNA: TGTGCCTGGAGGTTAATTCGCTCTGGAAACACCATATATTTT

V: TRBV11-2
J: TRBJ2-6
D: -
CDR3: CASRSLRTAASGANVLTF
DNA: TGTGCCAGCCGCTCGTTGAGGACAGCGGCCTCTGGGGCCAACGTCCTGACTTTC

V: TRBV11-2
J: TRBJ2-7
D: TRBD2
CDR3: CASSLTRTSGAYEQYF
DNA: TGTGCCAGCAGCTTAACGAGGACTAGCGGGGCCTACGAGCAGTACTTC

V: TRBV9
J: TRBJ1-2
D: TRBD1
CDR3: CASGAGQGASGYTF
DNA: TGTGCCAGCGGCGCCGGACAGGGTGCGAGTGGCTACACCTTC

V: TRBV19
J: TRBJ1-2
D: -
CDR3: CASSTPGTNYGYTF
DNA: TGTGCCAGTAGTACCCCAGGGACTAACTATGGCTACACCTTC

V: TRBV5-6
J: TRBJ1-4
D: -
CDR3: CASSMWSWAGPNEKLFF
DNA: TGTGCCAGCAGCATGTGGAGTTGGGCGGGGCCGAATGAAAAACTGTTTTTT

V: TRBV2
J: TRBJ2-2
D: -
CDR3: CASSVGGLAGELFF
DNA: TGTGCCAGCAGTGTTGGCGGGTTGGCCGGGGAGCTGTTTTTT

V: TRBV9
J: TRBJ2-2
D: -
CDR3: CASSPQTAGELFF
DNA: TGTGCCAGCAGCCCCCAGACAGCCGGGGAGCTGTTTTTT

V: TRBV30
J: TRBJ2-1
D: TRBD2
CDR3: CAWSGLAGALVADNEQFF
DNA: TGTGCCTGGAGTGGTCTAGCGGGAGCCCTAGTGGCGGACAATGAGCAGTTCTTC

V: TRBV9
J: TRBJ1-2
D: TRBD1
CDR3: CASSPGTALNYGYTF
DNA: TGTGCCAGCAGCCCCGGGACAGCCTTAAACTATGGCTACACCTTC

V: TRBV15
J: TRBJ2-7
D: TRBD2
CDR3: CATSRGASGSYEQYF
DNA: TGTGCCACCAGCAGAGGGGCTAGCGGGAGTTACGAGCAGTACTTC

V: TRBV29-1
J: TRBJ2-2
D: -
CDR3: CSVGRGAPNTGELFF
DNA: TGCAGCGTTGGTAGAGGTGCTCCGAACACCGGGGAGCTGTTTTTT

V: TRBV7-2
J: TRBJ2-1
D: TRBD1
CDR3: CASSYTGQGSNEQFF
DNA: TGTGCCAGCAGCTATACGGGACAGGGAAGCAATGAGCAGTTCTTC

V: TRBV5-6
J: TRBJ1-1
D: -
CDR3: CASSLGQGSTEAFF
DNA: TGTGCCAGCAGCTTGGGGCAGGGGAGCACTGAAGCTTTCTTT

V: TRBV11-2
J: TRBJ1-2
D: TRBD1
CDR3: CASSLDPNRGSGYTF
DNA: TGTGCCAGCAGCTTAGACCCCAACAGGGGCTCTGGCTACACCTTC

V: TRBV9
J: TRBJ1-4
D: TRBD1
CDR3: CASSVAPQGANEKLFF
DNA: TGTGCCAGCAGCGTAGCTCCACAGGGGGCTAATGAAAAACTGTTTTTT

V: TRBV29-1
J: TRBJ2-3
D: TRBD2
CDR3: CSVVLAGDSNTQYF
DNA: TGCAGCGTTGTCCTAGCGGGAGACTCAAATACGCAGTATTTT

V: TRBV7-2
J: TRBJ1-4
D: TRBD1
CDR3: CASSLASTGRNEKLFF
DNA: TGTGCCAGCAGCTTAGCATCGACAGGGCGGAATGAAAAACTGTTTTTT

V: TRBV5-4
J: TRBJ1-2
D: -
CDR3: CASSLMGGGGYTF
DNA: TGTGCCAGCAGCTTGATGGGCGGGGGGGGCTACACCTTC

V: TRBV10-3
J: TRBJ1-4
D: -
CDR3: CAISESSSLNEKLFF
DNA: TGTGCCATCAGTGAGTCGAGCTCCCTTAATGAAAAACTGTTTTTT

V: TRBV18
J: TRBJ1-2
D: -
CDR3: CASSPPSSTGYGYTF
DNA: TGTGCCAGCTCACCACCATCCAGCACGGGCTATGGCTACACCTTC

V: TRBV7-9
J: TRBJ1-1
D: TRBD1
CDR3: CASSDRDSIAFF
DNA: TGTGCCAGCAGCGATCGGGACAGCATAGCTTTCTTT

V: TRBV7-9
J: TRBJ1-2
D: -
CDR3: CASSPGRSYGYTF
DNA: TGTGCCAGCAGCCCCGGCAGGTCGTATGGCTACACCTTC

V: TRBV7-2
J: TRBJ2-2
D: -
CDR3: CASSVDRPFLDTGELFF
DNA: TGTGCCAGCAGCGTAGATCGACCCTTCCTAGACACCGGGGAGCTGTTTTTT

V: TRBV7-6
J: TRBJ1-2
D: TRBD1
CDR3: CASSNDLDRGGKDYGYTF
DNA: TGTGCCAGCAGCAACGACCTCGACAGGGGAGGAAAAGACTATGGCTACACCTTC

V: TRBV5-5
J: TRBJ2-1
D: TRBD2
CDR3: CASSLHPTPGLAGGNEQFF
DNA: TGTGCCAGCAGCTTACACCCGACTCCGGGACTAGCGGGGGGGAATGAGCAGTTCTTC

V: TRBV5-6
J: TRBJ1-2
D: -
CDR3: CASSLNGGVYDYGYTF
DNA: TGTGCCAGCAGCTTAAATGGGGGGGTTTACGACTATGGCTACACCTTC

V: TRBV4-2
J: TRBJ1-1
D: TRBD1
CDR3: CASSRGDSGTVNTEAFF
DNA: TGTGCCAGCAGCCGAGGTGATAGTGGGACAGTGAACACTGAAGCTTTCTTT

V: TRBV7-9
J: TRBJ1-5
D: TRBD1
CDR3: CASSAQGVPNQPQHF
DNA: TGTGCCAGCAGCGCACAGGGGGTCCCCAATCAGCCCCAGCATTTT

V: TRBV27
J: TRBJ1-4
D: TRBD1
CDR3: CASSLRARGDATNEKLFF
DNA: TGTGCCAGCAGTTTACGGGCCAGGGGGGATGCAACTAATGAAAAACTGTTTTTT

V: TRBV29-1
J: TRBJ2-1
D: TRBD2
CDR3: CSPPEPGLAVDLSSYNEQFF
DNA: TGCAGTCCCCCCGAACCGGGACTAGCGGTAGATTTGAGCTCCTACAATGAGCAGTTCTTC

V: TRBV4-3
J: TRBJ1-1
D: -
CDR3: CASSLLMGAAGGEAFF
DNA: TGCGCCAGCAGCCTCCTTATGGGGGCTGCTGGCGGGGAAGCTTTCTTT

V: TRBV2
J: TRBJ1-1
D: TRBD1
CDR3: CASRARDRGYGGRLF
DNA: TGTGCCAGCAGAGCCCGGGACAGGGGGTACGGCGGCCGGCTCTTT

V: TRBV19
J: TRBJ2-1
D: -
CDR3: CASSGGHISYNEQFF
DNA: TGTGCCAGTAGTGGAGGCCACATCTCCTACAATGAGCAGTTCTTC

V: TRBV7-9
J: TRBJ1-4
D: TRBD1
CDR3: CASSYGTGLGKLFF
DNA: TGTGCCAGCAGCTACGGGACAGGGTTAGGAAAACTGTTTTTT

V: TRBV4-3
J: TRBJ2-2
D: TRBD1
CDR3: CASSQEPGQGRFGELFF
DNA: TGCGCCAGCAGCCAAGAGCCGGGACAGGGAAGATTCGGGGAGCTGTTTTTT

V: TRBV4-2
J: TRBJ1-1
D: TRBD1
CDR3: CASSHGPGQGATNTEAFF
DNA: TGTGCCAGCAGCCATGGACCGGGACAGGGGGCCACGAACACTGAAGCTTTCTTT

V: TRBV5-1
J: TRBJ1-5
D: -
CDR3: CASSLSSGNQPQHF
DNA: TGCGCCAGCAGCTTGTCGTCGGGCAATCAGCCCCAGCATTTT

V: TRBV29-1
J: TRBJ2-7
D: TRBD2
CDR3: CSVVSVAGVHEQYF
DNA: TGCAGCGTTGTGTCGGTAGCGGGAGTTCACGAGCAGTACTTC

V: TRBV7-2
J: TRBJ2-1
D: -
CDR3: CASSPPGRPNNEQFF
DNA: TGTGCCAGCAGCCCCCCAGGGAGGCCGAACAATGAGCAGTTCTTC

V: TRBV9
J: TRBJ2-2
D: -
CDR3: CASSPRGAVNTGELFF
DNA: TGTGCCAGCAGCCCCCGCGGGGCCGTGAACACCGGGGAGCTGTTTTTT

V: TRBV11-2
J: TRBJ1-1
D: -
CDR3: CASSRGDLEAFF
DNA: TGTGCCAGCAGCCGAGGAGACCTTGAAGCTTTCTTT